The 19 T cell receptor beta chains below were found in one sample sequenced in a study of blood T cell repertoires in COVID-19. The repertoire was sequenced with immunoSEQ multiplex PCR; TCRdb's copy has only in-frame clones and lacks some. The sample records a few hundred thousand clones, around 89% being singletons. The sequenced sample was peripheral blood. These TCRs come from a woman between 55 and 75 years old with acute or convalescent COVID-19.

This chain connects TRBV9 to TRBJ1-1; D not certain. The CDR3 extends over 16 amino acids. Germline V gene data show CDR1 as SGDLS and CDR2 as YYNGEE. Trimming removed 3 bases at V and 0 bases at J, with 15 bases between. As DNA, the CDR3 is TGTGCCAGCAGCGGCCCCGGGAACCTTCTGAACACTGAAGCTTTCTTT. Translated: CASSGPGNLLNTEAFF.

DNA of the CDR3: TGTGCCAGCAGCTTCAGGTCTAGCGGGGGGGCTACCAAAAACATTCAGTACTTC. Amino acid sequence: CASSFRSSGGATKNIQYF. This chain joins TRBV5-6 and TRBJ2-4; 12 bases map to TRBD2. Trimming took 2 bases from V and 2 from J; bases not matched to a gene: 8. This CDR3 region has 18 residues. Per the germline V gene, CDR1 is SGHDT and CDR2 is YYEEEE.

The chain uses TRBV7-2 and TRBJ2-1; D is uncertain. This CDR3 contains 12 residues. Germline lookup yields CDR1 SGHTA and CDR2 FQGNSA. The ends were cut back, 2 bases at V and 7 bases at J, with 6 bases in the middle. In nucleotides, the CDR3 is TGTGCCAGCAGCTTAAGACTGAATGAGCAGTTCTTC. It codes for CASSLRLNEQFF.

The chain uses TRBV12-3 or TRBV12-4 and TRBJ1-2, with a possible D match to TRBD1 (6 bases). The CDR3 covers 12 residues. V shed 0 bases and J shed 14 bases, with 13 bases lying between them. CDR3 residues: CASSLAKGTNTF. CDR3 nucleotides: TGTGCCAGCAGTTTAGCGAAAGGGACAAATACCTTC.

The genes are TRBV29-1 and TRBJ2-1; D is possibly TRBD2 (6 bases). Trimming stripped 1 base from V and 10 bases from J, with 11 bases between. The germline CDR1 and CDR2 sequences are SQVTM and ANQGSEA. CDR3 length: 12 residues. CDR3 amino acids: CSVEGTGEEQFF. The CDR3, as DNA: TGCAGCGTTGAAGGGACGGGGGAAGAGCAGTTCTTC.

The genes are TRBV7-6 and TRBJ2-2; 8 bases fit TRBD2. Germline V gene sequence: CDR1 SGHVS, CDR2 FNYEAQ. This CDR3 has 16 amino acids. V lost 6 bases, J lost 2 bases, and 8 bases stayed unmatched. Here the CDR3 DNA reads TGTGCCAGCAGGTCAATTAGCGGGGAAAACACCGGGGAGCTGTTTTTT. Protein: CASRSISGENTGELFF.

This sequence joins TRBV2 and TRBJ2-7, with a tentative D call TRBD2 (6 bases). In germline, CDR1 is SNHLY, CDR2 FYNNEI. The CDR3 is 13 amino acids. Trimming pared 11 bases from V and 7 bases from J, leaving 21 bases between. In DNA form, the CDR3 reads TGTGCCCTCTCCCCTCGGCTAGCGCGGGAGCAGTACTTC. Translated, it gives CALSPRLAREQYF.

The chain employs TRBV29-1 and TRBJ2-1, with 8 bases that match TRBD2. Per germline, CDR1 SQVTM and CDR2 ANQGSEA. The CDR3 runs to 14 residues. J gave up 4 bases and V 6 bases, and 8 bases lay outside the gene matches. DNA of the CDR3: TGCAGCGTGGGGGGAGCGGGAGTATACAATGAGCAGTTCTTC. It is translated as CSVGGAGVYNEQFF.

The rearrangement links TRBV11-3 to TRBJ2-5; 10 bases match TRBD2. CDR1 is SGHNT, CDR2 YENEEA, per germline. The length of the CDR3 is 15 residues. With 5 bases clipped from V and 2 bases from J, the junction kept 5 bases outside the gene matches. This CDR3 is CASSLGTSEQETQYF. CDR3 bases: TGTGCCAGCAGCCTCGGGACTAGCGAGCAAGAGACCCAGTACTTC.

This rearrangement joins TRBV6-5 to TRBJ1-2, with D possibly matching TRBD1 (6 bases). The CDR3 is 14 amino acids. V lost 0 bases, J lost 3 bases, and 8 bases lay in between. Germline CDR1 is MNHEY and CDR2 is SVGAGI. CDR3 residues: CASSYSPGDYGYTF. In DNA, the CDR3 is TGTGCCAGCAGTTACTCGCCAGGGGACTATGGCTACACCTTC.

The chain combines TRBV29-1 with TRBJ1-2; TRBD1 is a possible D gene (5 bases). The CDR3 totals 15 residues. Trimming took off 0 bases at V and 6 bases at J, with 17 bases between the two ends. Germline CDR1 reads SQVTM; CDR2 reads ANQGSEA. This chain's CDR3 is CSVEEMSGRPHGYTF. CDR3 bases: TGCAGCGTTGAAGAAATGTCAGGGCGTCCCCATGGCTACACCTTC. The full variable domain, rest sourced from reference TRBV29-1 and TRBJ1-2, is SAVISQKPSRDICQRGTSLTIQCQVDSQVTMMFWYRQQPGQSLTLIATANQGSEATYESGFVIDKFPISRPNLTFSTLTVSNMSPEDSSIYLCSVEEMSGRPHGYTFGSGTRLTVV.

The chain employs TRBV30 and TRBJ2-3, with TRBD2 matching over 8 bases. CDR3 size: 13 residues. J lost 5 bases, V lost 8 bases, and 9 bases had no gene match. Germline lookup yields CDR1 GTSNPN and CDR2 SVGIG (reference sequence). CDR3: CAQTSGVGDTQYF. CDR3 coding DNA: TGTGCCCAAACTAGCGGAGTTGGAGATACGCAGTATTTT.

V is TRBV5-1 and J is TRBJ2-5; no firm D call. CDR3 size: 12 residues. Trimming removed 4 bases at V and 4 bases at J, with 8 bases between. Germline CDR1 reads SGHRS; CDR2 reads YFSETQ. The CDR3 DNA sequence: TGCGCCAGCAGCCCCGGTGTAGAGACCCAGTACTTC. Translating gives CASSPGVETQYF.

In its sample, this clone was seen once. The chain couples TRBV6-6 to TRBJ2-7; 8 positions agree with TRBD2. In germline, CDR1 is MNHNY, CDR2 SVGAGI (reference sequence). The CDR3 is 14 amino acids. With 8 bases clipped from V and 0 bases from J, the junction kept 6 bases outside the gene matches. The CDR3 DNA follows: TGTGCCAGCTCCGGGGGGGGTAGCTCCTACGAGCAGTACTTC. It encodes CASSGGGSSYEQYF.

With regard to this clone: The identical CDR3 is also encoded by other nucleotide sequences in the sample. This chain's CDR3 is CASSHLGTGGYSNQPQHF. The CDR3 region has the DNA TGTGCCAGCAGCCATCTAGGCACAGGGGGCTATAGCAATCAGCCCCAGCATTTT. The chain uses TRBV7-2 and TRBJ1-5, with 9 bases fitting TRBD1. The J segment lost 0 bases and the V segment lost 5 bases, leaving 11 bases of the junction unmatched. Germline CDR1 and CDR2: SGHTA and FQGNSA. The CDR3 is 18 residues long.

The rearrangement links TRBV2 to TRBJ1-4; 8 nucleotides match TRBD1. This CDR3 is 15 amino acids long. The J segment lost 4 bases and the V segment lost 3 bases, leaving 4 bases of the junction unmatched. The germline V gene has CDR1 SNHLY and CDR2 FYNNEI. In nucleotides, the CDR3 is TGTGCCAGCAGTGATTCAGGGGGCAGTAATGAAAAACTGTTTTTT. Translating gives CASSDSGGSNEKLFF.

The rearrangement links TRBV7-2 to TRBJ2-3; 11 bases line up with TRBD2. CDR3 size: 15 residues. Germline CDR1 and CDR2: SGHTA and FQGNSA. With V trimmed by 1 base and J by 4 bases, 1 base remained unmatched. The CDR3 DNA follows: TGTGCCAGCAGCTTAGAACTAGCGGGGGCAGATACGCAGTATTTT. Protein product: CASSLELAGADTQYF.

This clone was seen only a few times. This chain joins TRBV5-6 and TRBJ1-5, with D tentatively TRBD1 (6 bases). The CDR3 spans 18 residues. Trimming removed 1 base from V and 5 bases from J, with 22 bases in between. Germline V gene lookup returns CDR1 SGHDT and CDR2 YYEEEE. The CDR3: CASSLTPGGVGAHQPQHF. CDR3 DNA: TGTGCCAGCAGCTTGACCCCCGGTGGTGTGGGGGCTCATCAGCCCCAGCATTTT. Drawing the rest from reference TRBV5-6 and TRBJ1-5, the complete variable domain is DAGVTQSPTHLIKTRGQQVTLRCSPKSGHDTVSWYQQALGQGPQFIFQYYEEEERQRGNFPDRFSGHQFPNYSSELNVNALLLGDSALYLCASSLTPGGVGAHQPQHFGDGTRLSIL.

A few counts support this clone. The chain recombines TRBV30 with TRBJ1-2, with TRBD1 as a possible D gene (6 bases). The length of the CDR3 is 12 residues. CDR1 is GTSNPN and CDR2 is SVGIG in the germline V gene (reference sequence). V was clipped by 2 bases and J by 13 bases, with 17 bases between them. The CDR3 spells CAWSPQQGTSTF. The CDR3 bases are TGTGCCTGGAGTCCCCAACAAGGGACATCCACCTTC.